The present entry profiles one T cell receptor beta chain with its context. What it binds is unknown. Germline assignment: CDR1 MNHNS and CDR2 SASEGT. CDR3 length: 15 amino acids. One tube held mixed TRB-A and TRB-B primer pools for touch-down PCR. TCRdb reanalyzed the multiplex PCR reads and collapses them to one entry per CDR3 protein, without DNA. Its table lists under 7,500 distinct CDR3 sequences. These data come from a study of T cell clusters in autoimmune cytopenias. Study-level background: The mean age of healthy donor controls was nearly 57 years, the median roughly 60 years.

TRB was amplified from roughly 250 ng of peripheral blood genomic DNA per sample. Findings and caveats of the study: TRB repertoire shifts in secondary cytopenia and chronic lymphocytic leukemia mostly reflected lymphoma, not autoimmunity.

The sample also formed part of further work on T cell repertoires in aging, cancer and after chemotherapy. That work contributes: Donors were grouped into six age bands spanning 30 or younger through 70 or older. Loss of evenness, beyond lost richness, contributed to age-related TCR diversity decline in cancer patients.

This TCR came from a human donor in good health. This chain joins TRBV6-1 and TRBJ2-7; TCRdb names TRBD1, which stays unverified in the absence of DNA. The sample comprised peripheral blood. The chain's CDR3 is CASSEEWTGGYEQYF.